One T cell receptor (beta chain) is described in this entry. Antigen specificity is unknown. Healthy Caucasians made up all donors. The germline CDR1 and CDR2 sequences are MNHNS and SASEGT. The CDR3 loop spans 14 amino acids. V shed 10 bases and J 1 base; nucleotides not matched to a gene: 7. The data were obtained in a study of identical twins. Study results and caveats: Invariant T cells like MAIT and iNKT could partly confound the zero-insertion analyses. In cord blood, abundant beta clonotypes had fewer insertions; memory showed no trend. Out-of-frame alpha sequences common to twins exhibited an excess of low generation probability.

TCRdb re-called the 5' RACE reads with MiXCR, one entry per CDR3 protein. The sample includes fewer than 550,000 distinct CDR3 sequences, approximately 14% of them seen just once. These data also formed part of another study, on yellow fever vaccine responses in identical twins.

The rearrangement uses TRBV6-1 and TRBJ1-1; 9 nucleotides match TRBD1. The source material was CD4+ T cells sorted from blood. The clonotype originates from a woman aged 18-29 years in good health. Here the CDR3 DNA reads TGTGCCAACGGGGACAGGGTGGCGAACACTGAAGCTTTCTTT. It is translated as CANGDRVANTEAFF.